This T cell receptor (beta chain) was sequenced during a study of T cell responses to AZD1222 COVID-19 vaccine. About this clone: Antigen specificity is unknown.

Looked up from germline, CDR1 is MDHEN and CDR2 is SYDVKM. Trimming left V 4 bases short and J 4 bases short, with 11 bases between. The CDR3 totals 14 residues. Findings of the study overall: Possibly, clonal diversity was underestimated; donors were largely white British and included more females.

Produced via immunoSEQ multiplex PCR; TCRdb's table is partial and in-frame only. The sample contains some 250,000 clones, approximately 94% of which appear only once. The TCR originated in an adult who received the AZD1222 COVID-19 vaccine. Sequencing was performed on peripheral blood, taken 28 days after the second AZD1222 dose. V gene TRBV28 combines with J gene TRBJ1-3; D gene unclear. CDR3 nucleotide sequence: TGTGCCAGCAGTTACATAGGGCTGGGAAACACCATATATTTT. Its protein is CASSYIGLGNTIYF.